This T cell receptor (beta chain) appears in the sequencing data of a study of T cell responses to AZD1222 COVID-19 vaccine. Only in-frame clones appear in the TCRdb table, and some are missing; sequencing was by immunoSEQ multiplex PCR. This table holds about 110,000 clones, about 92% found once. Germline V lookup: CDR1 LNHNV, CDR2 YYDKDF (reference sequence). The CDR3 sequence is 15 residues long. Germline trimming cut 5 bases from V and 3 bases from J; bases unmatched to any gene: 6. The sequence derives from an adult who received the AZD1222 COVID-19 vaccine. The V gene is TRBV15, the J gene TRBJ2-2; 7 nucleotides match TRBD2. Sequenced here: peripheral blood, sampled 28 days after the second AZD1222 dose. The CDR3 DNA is TGTGCCACCAGCCGAGGGGCGGGAGACACCGGGGAGCTGTTTTTT. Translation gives CATSRGAGDTGELFF.